This T cell receptor beta chain was identified during a study of response to subunit inactivated influenza vaccine. Trimming took 6 bases from V and 2 from J; bases not matched to a gene: 8. CDR1 and CDR2 (germline): MNHEY, SMNVEV (reference sequence). CDR3 length equals 15 residues. The table lists this clonotype with a few counts. TCRdb reanalysed the RT-PCR reads using MiXCR and keeps one entry per CDR3 protein. Among about 190,000 distinct CDR3 sequences listed, 14% were seen once. The receptor's source is a man aged 50 to 59 who received an inactivated influenza vaccine. The rearrangement uses TRBV27 and TRBJ2-3; 7 bases match TRBD1. Sequencing used CD8+ T cells sorted from PBMCs, obtained 5 days after vaccination. The chain's CDR3 is CASSSGQVVTDTQYF. The CDR3 DNA reads as TGTGCCAGCAGCTCCGGACAGGTCGTCACAGATACGCAGTATTTT.